The 26 T cell receptor beta chains listed next were all sequenced from one sample in a study of circulating and synovial CD4+ cells in juvenile arthritis. This table comes from immunoSEQ multiplex PCR, and its TCRdb copy is limited to in-frame clones, with some not included. This sample yields 3,000 to 4,500 clones, of which about 87% are seen a single time; approximately 3% belongs to the top ten. The sample comprised CD4+ T cells from synovial fluid. The source is a human donor with juvenile idiopathic arthritis.

The chain employs TRBV4-1 and TRBJ2-4; 15 nucleotides agree with TRBD2. Germline V gene lookup returns CDR1 MGHRA and CDR2 YSYEKL. This CDR3 comprises 19 residues. V shed 0 bases, J shed 3 bases, and the junction held 6 bases outside the gene matches. The CDR3 DNA reads as TGCGCCAGCAGCCAAGACGGACTAGCGGGAGGGTCTGTCAAAAACATTCAGTACTTC. Translated, it gives CASSQDGLAGGSVKNIQYF.

This clone has just a few counts. This rearrangement joins TRBV6-5 to TRBJ1-2; TRBD1 might be the D (5 bases). V was pared by 5 bases and J by 2 bases, with 12 bases between. Germline V gene lookup returns CDR1 MNHEY and CDR2 SVGAGI. The length of the CDR3 is 14 residues. CDR3: CASSPLTENYGYTF. Written as DNA, the CDR3 is TGTGCCAGCAGTCCCCTGACAGAAAACTATGGCTACACCTTC.

The chain employs TRBV28 and TRBJ2-3; 9 nucleotides agree with TRBD1. The CDR3 loop spans 14 amino acids. Unmatched junction bases numbered 4, after V lost 5 bases and J lost 4 bases. Germline V lookup: CDR1 MDHEN, CDR2 SYDVKM. CDR3 in amino acids: CASSTTGGSDTQYF. The CDR3 bases are TGTGCCAGCAGTACGACAGGGGGGTCAGATACGCAGTATTTT.

V and J are TRBV5-6 and TRBJ2-3; D possibly corresponds to TRBD1 (5 bases). The CDR3 is 14 amino acids. Germline CDR1 SGHDT, CDR2 YYEEEE. V was shortened by 0 bases and J by 2 bases, with 7 bases between the two germline ends. This CDR3 is CASSLGGHTDTQYF. The CDR3 coding sequence is TGTGCCAGCAGCTTGGGGGGCCACACAGATACGCAGTATTTT.

The chain joins TRBV5-1 to TRBJ2-7; TRBD2 agrees at 8 bases. V shed 7 bases and J 3 bases; nucleotides not matched to a gene: 9. Germline V gene lookup returns CDR1 SGHRS and CDR2 YFSETQ. The CDR3 sequence is 14 residues long. This CDR3 is CASGPGTSYYEQYF. The CDR3 DNA reads as TGCGCCAGCGGCCCCGGGACTAGTTACTACGAGCAGTACTTC.

The V and J genes are TRBV11-2 and TRBJ2-3, with a tentative D call TRBD1 (6 bases). V gave up 5 bases and J gave up 2 bases, with 14 bases separating them. Germline CDR1 is SGHAT and CDR2 is FQNNGV. CDR3 length: 15 amino acids. CDR3 protein: CASSAPDRSTDTQYF. In nucleotides, the CDR3 is TGTGCCAGCAGCGCCCCCGACAGGTCCACAGATACGCAGTATTTT.

V is TRBV11-3 and J is TRBJ2-5; D is unclear. CDR3 length equals 10 residues. V lost 3 bases and J 7 bases, leaving 3 bases between the germline ends. CDR1 is SGHNT, CDR2 YENEEA, per germline. For the CDR3, the DNA is TGTGCCAGCAGCTTTCTGACCCAGTACTTC. It codes for CASSFLTQYF.

The chain is built from TRBV2 and TRBJ2-1; 9 nucleotides agree with TRBD2. V lost 6 bases to trimming and J lost 6 bases; unmatched junction nucleotides: 9. Germline loops: CDR1 SNHLY, CDR2 FYNNEI. This CDR3 is 15 amino acids long. CDR3 sequence reads: CASSLAGTLSNEQFF. CDR3 DNA sequence: TGTGCCAGCAGCCTAGCGGGAACTCTCTCCAATGAGCAGTTCTTC.

This rearrangement joins TRBV4-1 to TRBJ1-1, with 8 bases aligning to TRBD1. Germline-derived CDR1 and CDR2 are MGHRA and YSYEKL. V gave up 1 base and J gave up 6 bases; unmatched junction bases: 10. This CDR3 is 16 amino acids long. The chain's CDR3 is CASSQGLDRERAEAFF. Here the CDR3 DNA reads TGCGCCAGCAGCCAAGGTCTGGACAGGGAACGGGCTGAAGCTTTCTTT.

The CDR3 loop is CAWRVPGSGHQPQHF. As DNA, the CDR3 is TGTGCCTGGAGAGTACCAGGTTCTGGGCATCAGCCCCAGCATTTT. This chain links TRBV30 with TRBJ1-5; D remains ambiguous. CDR1 is GTSNPN, CDR2 SVGIG, per germline (reference sequence). This CDR3 region has 15 residues. Trimming removed 3 bases at V and 5 bases at J, with 17 bases between.

J is TRBJ2-5 and V is TRBV5-1, with TRBD2 matching over 12 bases. The CDR3 is 18 residues long. V shed 0 bases and J 5 bases; nucleotides not matched to a gene: 11. Per the germline V gene, CDR1 is SGHRS and CDR2 is YFSETQ. The CDR3 region is CASSLGLLRTSGMETQYF. In DNA, the CDR3 is TGCGCCAGCAGCTTGGGCCTCTTACGGACTAGCGGGATGGAGACCCAGTACTTC.

This chain joins TRBV7-6 and TRBJ1-1, with D possibly being TRBD1 (6 bases). The CDR3 loop spans 14 amino acids. Germline loops: CDR1 SGHVS, CDR2 FNYEAQ. V lost 3 bases to trimming and J lost 0 bases, with 8 bases between them. This chain's CDR3 is CASSFRGMNTEAFF. The CDR3 coding sequence is TGTGCCAGCAGCTTCAGGGGCATGAACACTGAAGCTTTCTTT.

To note about this clone: Within the sample, other DNA sequences also encode this same CDR3. J is TRBJ1-6 and V is TRBV19, with D perhaps TRBD1 (6 bases). V lost 3 bases and J lost 13, with 22 bases in between. CDR3 length: 16 residues. Germline-derived CDR1 and CDR2 are LNHDA and SQIVND (reference sequence). The DNA for the CDR3 is TGTGCCAGTAGTATTCAACGAGGGGACACAGGTTCCCCCCTCCACTTT. This codes for CASSIQRGDTGSPLHF.

A remark on this clone: Other DNA sequences within the sample encode an identical CDR3. The chain is built from TRBV5-1 and TRBJ2-3; 7 nucleotides align to TRBD2. Germline V gene sequence: CDR1 SGHRS, CDR2 YFSETQ. The CDR3 runs to 16 residues. The V and J ends lost 1 base and 3 bases, in that order; junction bases with no gene match: 8. CDR3 amino acids: CASSLMAGAGTDTQYF. The CDR3 DNA reads TGCGCCAGCAGCTTGATGGCGGGAGCCGGGACAGATACGCAGTATTTT. The entire variable domain, with the rest obtained from reference TRBV5-1 and TRBJ2-3, is as follows: KAGVTQTPRYLIKTRGQQVTLSCSPISGHRSVSWYQQTPGQGLQFLFEYFSETQRNKGNFPGRFSGRQFSNSRSEMNVSTLELGDSALYLCASSLMAGAGTDTQYFGPGTRLTVL.

The rearrangement joins TRBV4-2 to TRBJ2-3, with a weak D call TRBD2 (5 bases). Germline-derived CDR1 and CDR2 are LGHNA and YNFKEQ. V shed 0 bases and J shed 8 bases, with 9 bases lying between them. The CDR3 is 13 residues long. The CDR3 region is CASSQDYSVTQYF. CDR3 DNA sequence: TGTGCCAGCAGCCAAGATTATAGCGTTACGCAGTATTTT.

The chain employs TRBV2 and TRBJ2-5; 13 nucleotides agree with TRBD2. The CDR3 extends over 15 amino acids. Germline CDR1 SNHLY, CDR2 FYNNEI. The ends lost 11 bases at V and 2 bases at J; junction bases unmatched: 8. Written as DNA, the CDR3 is TGTGCCGCAGGAGGGACTAGCGGGAAACAAGAGACCCAGTACTTC. Translated, it gives CAAGGTSGKQETQYF.

The chain joins TRBV7-2 to TRBJ1-1, with D uncertain. The germline CDR1 and CDR2 sequences are SGHTA and FQGNSA. V lost 7 bases, J lost 1 base, and 10 bases lay in between. The CDR3 loop spans 13 amino acids. The CDR3 sequence is CASNKQRNTEAFF. CDR3 bases: TGTGCCAGCAATAAACAACGGAACACTGAAGCTTTCTTT.

This rearrangement joins TRBV9 to TRBJ1-2; the D gene is possibly TRBD1 (5 bases). The CDR3 extends over 14 amino acids. The germline V gene has CDR1 SGDLS and CDR2 YYNGEE. Trimming left V 0 bases short and J 8 bases short, with 14 bases between. This CDR3 reads CASSVGAGDGGYTF. In DNA, the CDR3 is TGTGCCAGCAGCGTAGGTGCGGGGGACGGGGGCTACACCTTC. Full variable domain (missing parts from reference TRBV9 and TRBJ1-2): DSGVTQTPKHLITATGQRVTLRCSPRSGDLSVYWYQQSLDQGLQFLIQYYNGEERAKGNILERFSAQQFPDLHSELNLSSLELGDSALYFCASSVGAGDGGYTFGSGTRLTVV.

The chain has TRBV9 and TRBJ2-1, with D maybe TRBD2 (5 bases). Between the trimmed V and J ends, which lost 3 bases and 6 bases, there was a span of 7 bases. In germline, CDR1 is SGDLS, CDR2 YYNGEE. This CDR3 comprises 12 residues. CDR3 coding DNA: TGTGCCAGCAGCGCGGGGTTCAATGAGCAGTTCTTC. Residues: CASSAGFNEQFF.

The chain carries TRBV7-6 and TRBJ1-4; D is undetermined. V lost 1 base to trimming and J lost 5 bases, with 14 bases between them. This CDR3 is 16 amino acids long. Germline loops: CDR1 SGHVS, CDR2 FNYEAQ. The CDR3 sequence: CASSLGPGLGNEKLFF. CDR3 nucleotides: TGTGCCAGCAGCTTAGGGCCGGGGTTGGGAAATGAAAAACTGTTTTTT.

The chain carries TRBV9 and TRBJ1-1; possibly TRBD1 for D (5 bases). From germline, CDR1 is SGDLS and CDR2 YYNGEE. This CDR3 is built from 15 residues. V lost 3 bases and J lost 0, with 12 bases in between. This chain's CDR3 is CASSEAPGLNTEAFF. The CDR3 bases are TGTGCCAGCAGCGAGGCCCCAGGGTTGAACACTGAAGCTTTCTTT.

The CDR3 sequence: CASSPTLAVTDTQYF. The CDR3 DNA follows: TGTGCCAGCAGCCCCACATTGGCGGTTACAGATACGCAGTATTTT. V gene TRBV7-2 combines with J gene TRBJ2-3; D is ambiguous. Trimming took off 5 bases at V and 3 bases at J, with 15 bases between the two ends. The CDR3 length is 15 residues. Per germline, CDR1 SGHTA and CDR2 FQGNSA.

CDR3 nucleotides: TGTGCCAGCAGTGTGGGACTAGACGAGCAGTACTTC. Residues: CASSVGLDEQYF. The chain joins TRBV6-5 to TRBJ2-7; TRBD2 aligns across 8 bases. The J segment lost 5 bases and the V segment lost 5 bases, leaving 2 bases of the junction unmatched. Germline V CDR1 and CDR2: MNHEY, SVGAGI. The CDR3 totals 12 residues.

The chain has TRBV27 and TRBJ2-1; TRBD2 is a possible D gene (6 bases). CDR1 MNHEY and CDR2 SMNVEV come from the germline V gene (reference sequence). V lost 3 bases, J lost 7 bases, and 16 bases lay in between. This CDR3 contains 15 residues. The CDR3 here is CASSFGGTPGNEQFF. For the CDR3, the DNA is TGTGCCAGCAGTTTTGGGGGGACCCCTGGGAATGAGCAGTTCTTC.

The sample holds a few counts of this clone. V usage is TRBV9 and J usage is TRBJ2-7; 11 bases are a match to TRBD1. This CDR3 comprises 14 residues. V trimming: 3 bases; J trimming: 5 bases; junction bases outside the gene matches: 4. In germline, CDR1 is SGDLS, CDR2 YYNGEE. The CDR3 region is CASSGGQGADEQYF. CDR3 nucleotides: TGTGCCAGCAGCGGAGGACAGGGGGCGGACGAGCAGTACTTC.

The gene calls are TRBV6-1 and TRBJ2-5; 11 nucleotides align to TRBD2. The CDR3 covers 19 residues. Germline CDR1 MNHNS, CDR2 SASEGT. With V trimmed by 3 bases and J by 9 bases, 21 bases remained unmatched. As DNA, the CDR3 is TGTGCCAGCAGTGACCCGACTAGCGGGATCCGCCGGAGGCCCACAGCCCAGTACTTC. This gives the protein CASSDPTSGIRRRPTAQYF.